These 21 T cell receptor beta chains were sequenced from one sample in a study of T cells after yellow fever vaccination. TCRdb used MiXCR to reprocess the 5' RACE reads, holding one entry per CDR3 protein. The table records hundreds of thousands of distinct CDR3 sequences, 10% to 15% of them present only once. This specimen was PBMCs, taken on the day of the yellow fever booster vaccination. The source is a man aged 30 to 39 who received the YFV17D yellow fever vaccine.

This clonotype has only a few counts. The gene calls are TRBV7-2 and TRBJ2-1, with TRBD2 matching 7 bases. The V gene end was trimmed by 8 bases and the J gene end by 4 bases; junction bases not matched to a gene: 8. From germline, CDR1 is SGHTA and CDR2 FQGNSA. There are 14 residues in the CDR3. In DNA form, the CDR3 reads TGTGCCAGCGGTGCCGTAGCGGGTTACAATGAGCAGTTCTTC. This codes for CASGAVAGYNEQFF.

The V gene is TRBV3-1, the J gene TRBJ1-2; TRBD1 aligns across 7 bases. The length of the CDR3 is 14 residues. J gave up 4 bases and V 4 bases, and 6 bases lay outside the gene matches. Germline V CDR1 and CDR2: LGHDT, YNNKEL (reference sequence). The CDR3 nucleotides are TGTGCCAGCAGCCGTGGGGGACAGCCCTATGGCTACACCTTC. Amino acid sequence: CASSRGGQPYGYTF.

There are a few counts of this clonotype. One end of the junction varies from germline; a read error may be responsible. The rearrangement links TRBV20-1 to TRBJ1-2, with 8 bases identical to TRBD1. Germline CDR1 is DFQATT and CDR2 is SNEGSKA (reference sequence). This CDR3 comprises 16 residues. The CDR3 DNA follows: TGCTGTGCTAGGGATGACCTTAGGACAGGGTACTATGGCTACACCTTC. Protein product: CCARDDLRTGYYGYTF.

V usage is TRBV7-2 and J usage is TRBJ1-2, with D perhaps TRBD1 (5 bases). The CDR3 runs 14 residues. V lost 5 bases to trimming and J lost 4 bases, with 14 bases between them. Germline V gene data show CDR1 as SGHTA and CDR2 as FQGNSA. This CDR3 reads CASSHQGIAYGYTF. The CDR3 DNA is TGTGCCAGCAGCCATCAGGGAATCGCCTATGGCTACACCTTC.

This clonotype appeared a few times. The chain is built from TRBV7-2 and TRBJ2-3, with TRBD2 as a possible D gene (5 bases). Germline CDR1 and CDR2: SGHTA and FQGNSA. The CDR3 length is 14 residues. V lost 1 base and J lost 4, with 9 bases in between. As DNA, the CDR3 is TGTGCCAGCAGCTTAGTAGCGTCCCCAGATACGCAGTATTTT. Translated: CASSLVASPDTQYF.

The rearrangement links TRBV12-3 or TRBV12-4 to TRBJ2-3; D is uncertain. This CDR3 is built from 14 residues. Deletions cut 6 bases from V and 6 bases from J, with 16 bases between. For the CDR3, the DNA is TGTGCCAGCAGGTTATCCTCTACCGGGGATACGCAGTATTTT. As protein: CASRLSSTGDTQYF.

The CDR3 here is CASSLAFNPPDTQYF. The DNA for the CDR3 is TGTGCCAGCAGCTTAGCATTTAACCCCCCAGATACGCAGTATTTT. The J gene is TRBJ2-3, the V gene TRBV28; no clear D. The ends were cut back, 6 bases at V and 4 bases at J, with 17 bases in the middle. There are 15 residues in the CDR3. CDR1 and CDR2 (germline): MDHEN, SYDVKM.

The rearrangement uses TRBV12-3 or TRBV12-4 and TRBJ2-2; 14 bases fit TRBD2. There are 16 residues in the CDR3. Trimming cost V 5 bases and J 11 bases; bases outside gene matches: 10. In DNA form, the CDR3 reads TGTGCCAGCAGTCCTCAGACTAGCGGGAGGGCCGTTGAGCTGTTTTTT. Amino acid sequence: CASSPQTSGRAVELFF.

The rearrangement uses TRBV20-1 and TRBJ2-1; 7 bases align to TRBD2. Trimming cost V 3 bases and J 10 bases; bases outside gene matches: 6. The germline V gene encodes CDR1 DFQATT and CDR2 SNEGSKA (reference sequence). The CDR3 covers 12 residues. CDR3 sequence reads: CSARMGGREQFF. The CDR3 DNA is TGCAGTGCTAGGATGGGAGGGAGGGAGCAGTTCTTC.

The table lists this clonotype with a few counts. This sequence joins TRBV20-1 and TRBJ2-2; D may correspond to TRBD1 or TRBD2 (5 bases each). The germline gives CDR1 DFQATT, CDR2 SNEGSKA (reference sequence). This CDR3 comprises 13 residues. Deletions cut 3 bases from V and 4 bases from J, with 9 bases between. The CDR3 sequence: CSASDSGTGELFF. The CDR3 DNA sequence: TGCAGTGCTAGCGACAGCGGCACCGGGGAGCTGTTTTTT.

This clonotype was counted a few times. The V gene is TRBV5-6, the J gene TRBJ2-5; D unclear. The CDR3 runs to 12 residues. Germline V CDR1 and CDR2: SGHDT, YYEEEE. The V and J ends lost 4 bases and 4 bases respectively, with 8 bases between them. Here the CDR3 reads CASSRRRETQYF. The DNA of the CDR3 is TGTGCCAGCAGCCGCCGGAGAGAGACCCAGTACTTC.

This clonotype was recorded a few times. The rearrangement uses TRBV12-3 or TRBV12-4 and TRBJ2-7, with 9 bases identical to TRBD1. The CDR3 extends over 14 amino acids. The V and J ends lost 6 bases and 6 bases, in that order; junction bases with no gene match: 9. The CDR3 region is CASRRAQTGGEQYF. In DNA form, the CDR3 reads TGTGCCAGCAGACGTGCCCAGACAGGGGGCGAGCAGTACTTC.

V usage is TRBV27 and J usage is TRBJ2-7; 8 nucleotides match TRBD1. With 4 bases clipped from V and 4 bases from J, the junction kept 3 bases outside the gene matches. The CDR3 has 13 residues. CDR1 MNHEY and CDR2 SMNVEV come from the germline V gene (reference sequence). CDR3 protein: CASSWGTGYEQYF. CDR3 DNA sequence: TGTGCCAGCAGTTGGGGGACAGGATACGAGCAGTACTTC.

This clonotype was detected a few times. The DNA for the CDR3 is TGTGCCAGCAGTACCACCGGGACTCCTTTGGAGACCCAGTACTTC. Translation: CASSTTGTPLETQYF. J is TRBJ2-5 and V is TRBV12-3 or TRBV12-4; perhaps TRBD2 as D (6 bases). CDR3 size: 15 residues. V was trimmed by 5 bases and J by 5 bases, leaving 18 bases between them.

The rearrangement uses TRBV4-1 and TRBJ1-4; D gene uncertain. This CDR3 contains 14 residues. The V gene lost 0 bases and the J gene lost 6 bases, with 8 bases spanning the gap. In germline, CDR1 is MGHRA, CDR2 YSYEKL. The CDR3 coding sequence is TGCGCCAGCAGCCAAGATATGGGGTATGAAAAACTGTTTTTT. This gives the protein CASSQDMGYEKLFF.

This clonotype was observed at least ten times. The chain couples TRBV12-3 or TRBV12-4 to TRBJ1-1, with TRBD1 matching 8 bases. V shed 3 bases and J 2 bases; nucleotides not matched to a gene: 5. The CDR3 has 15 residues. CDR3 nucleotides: TGTGCCAGCAGTTTGGGGACAGGCTCTAACACTGAAGCTTTCTTT. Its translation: CASSLGTGSNTEAFF.

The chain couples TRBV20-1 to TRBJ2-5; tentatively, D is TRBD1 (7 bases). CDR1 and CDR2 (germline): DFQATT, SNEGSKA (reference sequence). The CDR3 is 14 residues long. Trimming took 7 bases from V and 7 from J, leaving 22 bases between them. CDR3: CSGEHSGGGGTQYF. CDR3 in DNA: TGCAGTGGCGAGCATAGCGGAGGGGGCGGGACCCAGTACTTC.

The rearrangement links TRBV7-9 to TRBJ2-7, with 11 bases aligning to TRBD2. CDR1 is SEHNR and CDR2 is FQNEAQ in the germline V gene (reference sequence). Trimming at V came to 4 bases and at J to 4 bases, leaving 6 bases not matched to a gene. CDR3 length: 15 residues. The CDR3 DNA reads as TGTGCCAGCAGCTCACCGGGACTAGCGGATTACGAGCAGTACTTC. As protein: CASSSPGLADYEQYF.

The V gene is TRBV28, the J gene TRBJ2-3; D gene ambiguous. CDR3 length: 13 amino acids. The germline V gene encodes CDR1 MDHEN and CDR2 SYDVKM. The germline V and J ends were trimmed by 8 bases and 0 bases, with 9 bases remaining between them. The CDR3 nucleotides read TGTGCCAGCGGTAGCAGGAGCACAGATACGCAGTATTTT. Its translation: CASGSRSTDTQYF.

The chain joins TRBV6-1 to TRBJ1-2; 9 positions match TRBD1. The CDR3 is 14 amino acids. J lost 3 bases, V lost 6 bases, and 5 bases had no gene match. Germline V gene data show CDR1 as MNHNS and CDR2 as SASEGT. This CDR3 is CASRLGQGHYGYTF. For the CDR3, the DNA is TGTGCCAGCAGATTGGGACAGGGCCACTATGGCTACACCTTC.

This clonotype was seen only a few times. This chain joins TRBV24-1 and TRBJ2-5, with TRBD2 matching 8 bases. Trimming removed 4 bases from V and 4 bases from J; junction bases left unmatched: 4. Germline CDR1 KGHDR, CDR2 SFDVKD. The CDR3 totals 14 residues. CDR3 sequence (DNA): TGTGCCACCAGTGACCCTCTAGCGGGAGAGACCCAGTACTTC. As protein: CATSDPLAGETQYF.